This T cell receptor (beta chain) was sequenced for a study of T cell responses to AZD1222 COVID-19 vaccine. Whole-study findings and limits: CD4 TCRs linked to vaccination spanned spike, dominating at 160-218 and 743-854. The donor group comprised mostly white British people and more females; the analysis possibly underestimated clonal diversity. Per reports, nearly half of all spike-specific TCRs target regions that are unmutated in variants.

Second doses that came at about 4 or about 12 weeks were put together. The data were produced by immunoSEQ multiplex PCR, yet TCRdb's version contains in-frame clones alone and is incomplete. The data hold 130,000 or so clones, with about 88% observed a single time. Comment on this clone: Its target is unknown.

The CDR3 is made up of 13 amino acids. Germline CDR1 reads SGHNT; CDR2 reads YYREEE (reference sequence). Germline trimming cut 3 bases from V and 7 bases from J; bases unmatched to any gene: 2. This sequence originates from an adult who received the AZD1222 COVID-19 vaccine. This sample comprised peripheral blood, obtained 28 days after the second AZD1222 dose. The V gene is TRBV5-4, the J gene TRBJ1-5; 9 positions agree with TRBD1. The CDR3 coding sequence is TGTGCCAGCAGCTACGACAGGGGGCAGCCCCAGCATTTT. The encoded protein is CASSYDRGQPQHF. Based on the CDR3 plus reference TRBV5-4 and TRBJ1-5, the full variable domain is ETGVTQSPTHLIKTRGQQVTLRCSSQSGHNTVSWYQQALGQGPQFIFQYYREEENGRGNFPPRFSGLQFPNYSSELNVNALELDDSALYLCASSYDRGQPQHFGDGTRLSIL.